A selection of T cell receptor beta chains follows, all from one sample in a study of blood T cell repertoires in COVID-19. The repertoire was sequenced with immunoSEQ multiplex PCR; TCRdb's copy has only in-frame clones and lacks some. This repertoire shows about 130,000 clones, approximately 74% found once; its top ten account for around 5.9%. The sequenced sample consisted of peripheral blood. These receptors all stem from a man aged 55 to 70 with acute or convalescent COVID-19. Each CDR3 is given with its conserved first and last residue. The order of the fields is D gene, clone size, J gene, V gene, CDR3 protein, CDR3 DNA. The D gene is left open where the match is weak. Size tells how often a clone was seen (once, few, many) or the class of an expanded clone, and some rows leave it out.

d_call: -
clone_size: -
j_call: TRBJ1-1
v_call: TRBV7-8
cdr3_aa: CASSASGGREAFF
cdr3_nt: TGTGCCAGCAGCGCAAGTGGCGGGAGGGAAGCTTTCTTT

d_call: -
clone_size: -
j_call: TRBJ2-3
v_call: TRBV4-2
cdr3_aa: CASSQGFSDTQYF
cdr3_nt: TGTGCCAGCAGCCAAGGTTTCTCAGATACGCAGTATTTT

d_call: -
clone_size: -
j_call: TRBJ2-3
v_call: TRBV27
cdr3_aa: CATTERLGTDTQYF
cdr3_nt: TGTGCCACCACAGAGCGGCTCGGCACAGATACGCAGTATTTT

d_call: -
clone_size: few
j_call: TRBJ2-1
v_call: TRBV4-1
cdr3_aa: CASSQTRLVKDNEQFF
cdr3_nt: TGCGCCAGCAGCCAAACCCGACTAGTCAAGGACAATGAGCAGTTCTTC

d_call: -
clone_size: once
j_call: TRBJ1-1
v_call: TRBV29-1
cdr3_aa: CSVDTLMNTEAFF
cdr3_nt: TGCAGCGTAGACACCCTCATGAACACTGAAGCTTTCTTT

d_call: -
clone_size: -
j_call: TRBJ1-5
v_call: TRBV29-1
cdr3_aa: CSVTLGQVNQPQHF
cdr3_nt: TGCAGCGTCACTCTTGGACAAGTTAATCAGCCCCAGCATTTT

d_call: TRBD1
clone_size: -
j_call: TRBJ1-3
v_call: TRBV27
cdr3_aa: CASSLGGQTGNTIYF
cdr3_nt: TGTGCCAGCAGTTTGGGGGGACAGACTGGAAACACCATATATTTT

d_call: -
clone_size: once
j_call: TRBJ2-2
v_call: TRBV9
cdr3_aa: CASSVDPLTGELFF
cdr3_nt: TGTGCCAGCAGCGTAGACCCACTCACCGGGGAGCTGTTTTTT

d_call: TRBD2
clone_size: -
j_call: TRBJ2-1
v_call: TRBV2
cdr3_aa: CASSTASGTNEQFF
cdr3_nt: TGTGCCAGCAGTACTGCTAGCGGGACCAATGAGCAGTTCTTC

d_call: TRBD1
clone_size: few
j_call: TRBJ1-2
v_call: TRBV6-6
cdr3_aa: CASSYLTGGYGYTF
cdr3_nt: TGTGCCAGCAGTTATTTAACAGGGGGCTATGGCTACACCTTC

d_call: TRBD1
clone_size: -
j_call: TRBJ1-2
v_call: TRBV5-6
cdr3_aa: CASSLFTGGADYGYTF
cdr3_nt: TGTGCCAGCAGCTTGTTTACAGGGGGCGCGGACTATGGCTACACCTTC

d_call: TRBD1
clone_size: -
j_call: TRBJ1-2
v_call: TRBV5-4
cdr3_aa: CASSFGTATNYGYTF
cdr3_nt: TGTGCCAGCAGCTTTGGGACAGCTACTAACTATGGCTACACCTTC

d_call: TRBD1
clone_size: -
j_call: TRBJ2-3
v_call: TRBV6-4
cdr3_aa: CASSEQGADTQYF
cdr3_nt: TGTGCCAGCAGTGAACAGGGGGCGGATACGCAGTATTTT

d_call: -
clone_size: once
j_call: TRBJ1-1
v_call: TRBV5-4
cdr3_aa: CASSLAMAGSMNTEAFF
cdr3_nt: TGTGCCAGCAGCCTCGCGATGGCGGGGTCCATGAACACTGAAGCTTTCTTT

d_call: TRBD1
clone_size: -
j_call: TRBJ1-4
v_call: TRBV28
cdr3_aa: CASSRTGNKVGLFF
cdr3_nt: TGTGCCAGCAGTCGGACAGGGAACAAGGTCGGACTGTTTTTT

d_call: TRBD2
clone_size: -
j_call: TRBJ2-1
v_call: TRBV5-5
cdr3_aa: CASSWRGAGDYNEQFF
cdr3_nt: TGTGCCAGCAGCTGGAGGGGAGCGGGGGATTACAATGAGCAGTTCTTC

d_call: TRBD1
clone_size: -
j_call: TRBJ1-1
v_call: TRBV28
cdr3_aa: CASSLPPGQVNTEAFF
cdr3_nt: TGTGCCAGCAGTTTACCCCCGGGACAGGTGAACACTGAAGCTTTCTTT

d_call: -
clone_size: -
j_call: TRBJ2-3
v_call: TRBV5-6
cdr3_aa: CASSLRGAKDTQYF
cdr3_nt: TGTGCCAGCAGCTTGCGGGGGGCCAAAGATACGCAGTATTTT

d_call: TRBD2
clone_size: -
j_call: TRBJ2-1
v_call: TRBV11-2
cdr3_aa: CASSLFRGGPSGSYNEQFF
cdr3_nt: TGTGCCAGCAGCTTATTCCGGGGAGGGCCCAGTGGCTCCTACAATGAGCAGTTCTTC

d_call: -
clone_size: -
j_call: TRBJ2-5
v_call: TRBV5-1
cdr3_aa: CASSSATIDQETQYF
cdr3_nt: TGCGCCAGCAGTTCGGCGACTATCGACCAAGAGACCCAGTACTTC

d_call: TRBD2
clone_size: -
j_call: TRBJ2-1
v_call: TRBV2
cdr3_aa: CASRGGGAANEQFF
cdr3_nt: TGTGCCAGCAGAGGCGGGGGGGCAGCCAATGAGCAGTTCTTC

d_call: TRBD1
clone_size: -
j_call: TRBJ2-3
v_call: TRBV7-9
cdr3_aa: CASSQINRTGPTDTQYF
cdr3_nt: TGTGCCAGCAGCCAAATTAATCGGACAGGGCCCACAGATACGCAGTATTTT

d_call: -
clone_size: -
j_call: TRBJ2-5
v_call: TRBV7-7
cdr3_aa: CASSLGGGRVGETQYF
cdr3_nt: TGTGCCAGCAGCTTAGGAGGGGGAAGGGTGGGAGAGACCCAGTACTTC

d_call: TRBD1
clone_size: few
j_call: TRBJ2-1
v_call: TRBV3-1/TRBV3-2
cdr3_aa: CASKRGDRGKDEQFF
cdr3_nt: TGTGCCAGCAAGAGAGGGGACAGGGGGAAGGATGAGCAGTTCTTC

d_call: -
clone_size: -
j_call: TRBJ2-1
v_call: TRBV14
cdr3_aa: CASSQPYSISSYNEQFF
cdr3_nt: TGTGCCAGCAGCCAACCATACTCGATTAGCTCCTACAATGAGCAGTTCTTC

d_call: -
clone_size: -
j_call: TRBJ1-5
v_call: TRBV19
cdr3_aa: CASSIARNQPQHF
cdr3_nt: TGTGCCAGTAGTATAGCCCGGAATCAGCCCCAGCATTTT

d_call: TRBD2
clone_size: -
j_call: TRBJ2-1
v_call: TRBV11-3
cdr3_aa: CASSLGPAGGFNEQFF
cdr3_nt: TGTGCCAGCAGCTTAGGTCCAGCGGGAGGTTTCAATGAGCAGTTCTTC

d_call: -
clone_size: -
j_call: TRBJ1-1
v_call: TRBV10-3
cdr3_aa: CASKFTGLGGEAFF
cdr3_nt: TGTGCCAGCAAATTCACAGGATTGGGGGGTGAAGCTTTCTTT

d_call: TRBD2
clone_size: -
j_call: TRBJ2-1
v_call: TRBV5-1
cdr3_aa: CASSPELAGGPINEQFF
cdr3_nt: TGCGCCAGCAGCCCGGAGCTAGCGGGGGGTCCAATCAATGAGCAGTTCTTC